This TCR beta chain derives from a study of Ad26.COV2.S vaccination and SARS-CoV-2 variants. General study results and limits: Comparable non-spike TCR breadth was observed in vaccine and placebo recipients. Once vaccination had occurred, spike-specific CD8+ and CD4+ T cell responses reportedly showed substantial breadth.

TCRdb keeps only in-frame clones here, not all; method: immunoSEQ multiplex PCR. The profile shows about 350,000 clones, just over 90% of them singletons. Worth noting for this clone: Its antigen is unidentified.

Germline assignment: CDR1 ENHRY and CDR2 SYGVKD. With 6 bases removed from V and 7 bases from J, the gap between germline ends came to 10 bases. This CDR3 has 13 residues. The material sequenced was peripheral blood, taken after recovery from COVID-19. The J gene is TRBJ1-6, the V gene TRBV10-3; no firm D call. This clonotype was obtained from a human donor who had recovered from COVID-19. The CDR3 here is CAISAGLNSPLHF. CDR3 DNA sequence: TGTGCCATCAGCGCCGGGTTAAATTCACCCCTCCACTTT.